Below are 4 T cell receptor beta chains sequenced from a single sample in a study of T-cell reconstitution after alpha-beta-depleted transplantation in children. Researchers prepared the TCRbeta library using unique molecular identifiers, the study reports. MiXCR, run by TCRdb on the PCR reads, gives a single entry per CDR3 protein. The sample holds 200,000 to 300,000 distinct CDR3 sequences, 25% seen once. The sequencing used PBMCs, collected before TCRalphabeta/CD19-depleted stem cell transplant. The source is a girl between 2 and 10 years old with Fanconi anemia, due to receive a stem cell transplant.

This clonotype was seen only a few times. The V and J genes are TRBV9 and TRBJ2-7, with TRBD2 matching 7 bases. Germline V lookup: CDR1 SGDLS, CDR2 YYNGEE. This CDR3 spans 15 amino acids. V dropped 0 bases and J dropped 1; count of bases not matched to a gene: 4. The CDR3 region is CASSVGASGSYEQYF. The CDR3 coding sequence is TGTGCCAGCAGCGTAGGCGCTAGCGGTTCCTACGAGCAGTACTTC.

At least ten counts were recorded for this clonotype. The rearrangement uses TRBV27 and TRBJ2-1; 12 nucleotides line up with TRBD1. J lost 6 bases, V lost 7 bases, and 4 bases had no gene match. In germline, CDR1 is MNHEY, CDR2 SMNVEV (reference sequence). This CDR3 comprises 14 residues. CDR3 in DNA: TGTGCCAGCACAAAGGGACAGGGGGCCAATGAGCAGTTCTTC. As protein: CASTKGQGANEQFF.

This clonotype was counted many times. V is TRBV6-5 and J is TRBJ2-1, with D hard to call. Germline values: CDR1 MNHEY, CDR2 SVGAGI. The V end lost 2 bases, the J end lost 2 bases, and 7 bases lay between the germline ends. The CDR3 spans 14 residues. CDR3 residues: CASSYRGTYNEQFF. CDR3 nucleotide sequence: TGTGCCAGCAGTTACCGCGGAACCTACAATGAGCAGTTCTTC.

This clonotype was seen repeatedly, ten times or more. CDR3 sequence: CASSLGQPLVKTQYF. The CDR3 DNA sequence: TGCGCCAGCAGCTTGGGGCAGCCCCTCGTAAAGACCCAGTACTTC. The chain couples TRBV4-1 to TRBJ2-5; tentative D call: TRBD1 (5 bases). CDR3 length: 15 amino acids. V was clipped by 5 bases and J by 6 bases, with 19 bases between them. CDR1 is MGHRA, CDR2 YSYEKL, per germline.